Listed here is a single T cell receptor (beta chain). This CDR3 is built from 14 residues. CDR1 and CDR2 from the germline V gene are SGHTA and FQGNSA. The V gene end was trimmed by 2 bases and the J gene end by 3 bases; junction bases not matched to a gene: 3. The data derive from a study of blood T cell repertoires in COVID-19. About the study: Nucleic acid was either cDNA or gDNA, and it came from T cells, B-cell-depleted T cells, or PBMCs.

Measured with immunoSEQ multiplex PCR; TCRdb has only the in-frame clones, and not every one. The sample yields about 75,000 clones, approximately 87% seen once. The rearrangement links TRBV7-2 to TRBJ2-7, with 8 bases lining up with TRBD1. The receptor was isolated from a human donor in a cohort sampled during active COVID-19. The sequenced material came from peripheral blood. CDR3 residues: CASSLQGANYEQYF. The CDR3 nucleotides are TGTGCCAGCAGCTTACAGGGGGCTAACTACGAGCAGTACTTC.